These 23 T cell receptor beta chains share one sample of origin, sequenced in a study of cytomegalovirus exposure and HLA in healthy donors. The PCR employed 60 Vbeta primers together with 13 Jbeta primers. Clones were sequenced by immunoSEQ multiplex PCR, and TCRdb holds only the in-frame ones, with some missing. The sample holds over 150,000 clones; 75% are singletons and the top ten take approximately 1.4%. Sequenced input: PBMCs. The receptor set was obtained from a man aged 18 to 30 in good health and CMV-seronegative.

The rearrangement joins TRBV7-9 to TRBJ2-3; 9 nucleotides agree with TRBD2. The CDR3 has 17 amino acids. Germline values: CDR1 SEHNR, CDR2 FQNEAQ (reference sequence). J gave up 3 bases and V 1 base, and 8 bases lay outside the gene matches. The CDR3 is CASSLGLAGDGTDTQYF. DNA for the CDR3: TGTGCCAGCAGCTTAGGTTTAGCGGGAGACGGAACAGATACGCAGTATTTT.

This chain links TRBV2 with TRBJ2-3, with 10 bases fitting TRBD2. Unmatched junction bases numbered 22, after V lost 10 bases and J lost 6 bases. From germline, CDR1 is SNHLY and CDR2 FYNNEI. This CDR3 comprises 18 residues. The CDR3, as DNA: TGTGCCACCCTGGGGGGGGAAGGACTAGCGGTGGGAGTGGATACGCAGTATTTT. Protein: CATLGGEGLAVGVDTQYF. Complete variable domain (other parts from reference TRBV2 and TRBJ2-3): EPEVTQTPSHQVTQMGQEVILRCVPISNHLYFYWYRQILGQKVEFLVSFYNNEISEKSEIFDDQFSVERPDGSNFTLKIRSTKLEDSAMYFCATLGGEGLAVGVDTQYFGPGTRLTVL.

A single count supports this clone. The chain carries TRBV15 and TRBJ2-1; 7 bases line up with TRBD2. Trimming removed 6 bases from V and 6 bases from J; junction bases left unmatched: 8. Germline CDR1 is LNHNV and CDR2 is YYDKDF (reference sequence). This CDR3 has 14 amino acids. The CDR3 DNA is TGTGCCACCAGGAGCGGGACCCCCTCCAATGAGCAGTTCTTC. It translates to CATRSGTPSNEQFF.

This clone was detected only a few times. V usage is TRBV2 and J usage is TRBJ2-5; perhaps TRBD2 as D (5 bases). Deletions cut 4 bases from V and 1 base from J, with 10 bases between. Germline V gene data show CDR1 as SNHLY and CDR2 as FYNNEI. The CDR3 has 14 residues. The CDR3 protein is CASSGRAAQETQYF. Written as DNA, the CDR3 is TGTGCCAGCAGTGGGCGGGCTGCCCAAGAGACCCAGTACTTC.

This chain joins TRBV18 and TRBJ2-7, with D possibly being TRBD1 (5 bases). CDR3 length: 12 amino acids. Germline lookup yields CDR1 KGHSH and CDR2 LQKENI. V shed 3 bases and J shed 7 bases, with 10 bases lying between them. In nucleotides, the CDR3 is TGTGCCAGCTCACCCCCAGGACAAGAGCAGTACTTC. It translates to CASSPPGQEQYF.

The chain uses TRBV5-6 and TRBJ1-5; a weak D match, TRBD1 (5 bases). The CDR3 contains 15 residues. Trimming removed 5 bases at V and 3 bases at J, with 15 bases between. The germline V gene has CDR1 SGHDT and CDR2 YYEEEE. CDR3 sequence reads: CASRDRDLTNQPQHF. CDR3 nucleotide sequence: TGTGCCAGCAGGGACCGGGACTTAACCAATCAGCCCCAGCATTTT.

The table lists this clone with a few counts. The chain links TRBV18 to TRBJ2-7, with TRBD2 identical over 10 bases. The CDR3 totals 14 residues. The V gene end was trimmed by 7 bases and the J gene end by 3 bases; junction bases not matched to a gene: 6. The germline gives CDR1 KGHSH, CDR2 LQKENI. The CDR3 DNA sequence: TGTGCCAGCTTAGGCACTAGCGGGATCTACGAGCAGTACTTC. Encoded protein: CASLGTSGIYEQYF.

The chain has TRBV2 and TRBJ2-7, with TRBD1 matching over 10 bases. The CDR3 totals 15 residues. Germline trimming cut 5 bases from V and 1 base from J; bases unmatched to any gene: 5. CDR1 and CDR2 (germline): SNHLY, FYNNEI. The CDR3 DNA sequence: TGTGCCAGCAGTTCCCGGGACAGGGGATCCTACGAGCAGTACTTC. Amino acid sequence: CASSSRDRGSYEQYF. Filled out from reference TRBV2 and TRBJ2-7, the complete variable domain reads EPEVTQTPSHQVTQMGQEVILRCVPISNHLYFYWYRQILGQKVEFLVSFYNNEISEKSEIFDDQFSVERPDGSNFTLKIRSTKLEDSAMYFCASSSRDRGSYEQYFGPGTRLTVT.

This clone was observed a few times. The genes are TRBV5-1 and TRBJ1-6; 7 bases agree with TRBD1. The CDR3 contains 15 residues. CDR1 is SGHRS, CDR2 YFSETQ, per germline. V was pared by 4 bases and J by 8 bases, with 9 bases of the junction left unmatched. CDR3: CASSATQGGYSPLHF. The CDR3 DNA is TGCGCCAGCAGCGCTACCCAGGGGGGATATTCACCCCTCCACTTT.

The V call is TRBV11-2, the J call TRBJ2-7, with 7 positions matching TRBD2. The CDR3 sequence is 16 residues long. The germline gives CDR1 SGHAT, CDR2 FQNNGV. Trimming removed 4 bases from V and 2 bases from J; junction bases left unmatched: 11. The DNA for the CDR3 is TGTGCCAGCAGCTCCCCTGGGGGGGGAGAGACCTACGAGCAGTACTTC. Translating it yields CASSSPGGGETYEQYF.

This sequence joins TRBV4-1 and TRBJ1-1; tentative D call: TRBD1 (6 bases). V was trimmed by 1 base and J by 7 bases, leaving 13 bases between them. This CDR3 has 14 residues. The germline V gene encodes CDR1 MGHRA and CDR2 YSYEKL. The CDR3 coding sequence is TGCGCCAGCAGCCAAGGGGACCGAGGGGGTGAAGCTTTCTTT. Translating gives CASSQGDRGGEAFF.

The chain couples TRBV14 to TRBJ2-1, with D hard to call. The V gene lost 4 bases and the J gene lost 5 bases, with 12 bases spanning the gap. Germline-derived CDR1 and CDR2 are SGHDN and FVKESK. CDR3 length equals 14 residues. DNA of the CDR3: TGTGCCAGCAGCCCCCGACTCGTTAACAATGAGCAGTTCTTC. Its translation is CASSPRLVNNEQFF.

V usage is TRBV18 and J usage is TRBJ1-1; D unclear. Germline V lookup: CDR1 KGHSH, CDR2 LQKENI. Trimming shortened V by 0 bases and J by 2 bases, and 10 bases separated the two germline ends. The CDR3 runs 15 residues. The CDR3 DNA reads TGTGCCAGCTCACCACCCGGCAGGCTAAACACTGAAGCTTTCTTT. This translates into CASSPPGRLNTEAFF.

The CDR3 reads CASSVDPLAGSYEQYF. DNA for the CDR3: TGTGCCAGCAGCGTAGATCCACTAGCGGGGTCCTACGAGCAGTACTTC. V is TRBV9 and J is TRBJ2-7, with 10 nucleotides matching TRBD2. The CDR3 has 16 residues. In germline, CDR1 is SGDLS, CDR2 YYNGEE. The J segment lost 1 base and the V segment lost 0 bases, leaving 4 bases of the junction unmatched.

The genes are TRBV27 and TRBJ1-2; D perhaps matches TRBD1 (6 bases). CDR1 MNHEY and CDR2 SMNVEV come from the germline V gene (reference sequence). V was pared by 3 bases and J by 2 bases, with 10 bases between. This CDR3 has 14 residues. The CDR3 protein is CASSFSTGNYGYTF. CDR3 sequence (DNA): TGTGCCAGCAGTTTCTCCACAGGGAACTATGGCTACACCTTC.

This clone came up a few times. This chain connects TRBV30 to TRBJ2-2, with 13 nucleotides matching TRBD2. V lost 0 bases to trimming and J lost 8 bases; unmatched junction nucleotides: 6. The CDR3 is made up of 16 amino acids. Per the germline V gene, CDR1 is GTSNPN and CDR2 is SVGIG (reference sequence). The CDR3 reads CAWSVRGLAGAGELFF. In nucleotides, the CDR3 is TGTGCCTGGAGTGTACGAGGACTAGCGGGGGCTGGGGAGCTGTTTTTT. Combining the CDR3 with reference TRBV30 and TRBJ2-2 gives the whole variable domain SQTIHQWPATLVQPVGSPLSLECTVEGTSNPNLYWYRQAAGRGLQLLFYSVGIGQISSEVPQNLSASRPQDRQFILSSKKLLLSDSGFYLCAWSVRGLAGAGELFFGEGSRLTVL.

This clone occurred a few times. The chain joins TRBV6-6 to TRBJ1-1, with D unresolved. Germline-derived CDR1 and CDR2 are MNHNY and SVGAGI (reference sequence). Trimming left V 5 bases short and J 7 bases short, with 8 bases between. The CDR3 is made up of 11 amino acids. This CDR3 reads CASSREGEAFF. CDR3 nucleotides: TGTGCCAGCAGTCGGGAGGGTGAAGCTTTCTTT.

The rearrangement joins TRBV4-3 to TRBJ2-1; 16 nucleotides agree with TRBD2. Unmatched junction bases numbered 3, after V lost 3 bases and J lost 4 bases. This CDR3 region has 17 residues. Germline V CDR1 and CDR2: LGHNA, YSLEER. CDR3 DNA: TGCGCCAGCAGCCAGGGACTAGCGGGAGGGAATTACAATGAGCAGTTCTTC. The encoded protein is CASSQGLAGGNYNEQFF.

This clone was observed a few times. V usage is TRBV7-2 and J usage is TRBJ1-5; D gene ambiguous. Germline lookup yields CDR1 SGHTA and CDR2 FQGNSA. The CDR3 is 13 residues long. The ends were cut back, 4 bases at V and 7 bases at J, with 11 bases in the middle. The CDR3 DNA is TGTGCCAGCAGCTCCGGGTTGCAACAGCCCCAGCATTTT. The encoded protein is CASSSGLQQPQHF.

This chain joins TRBV6-5 and TRBJ2-5, with D tentatively TRBD2 (5 bases). The end of the DNA aligns better with TRBJ2-7, so the J call may be wrong. Germline CDR1 MNHEY, CDR2 SVGAGI. CDR3 length equals 14 residues. The CDR3 sequence is CASSWAGIPYEQYF. CDR3 nucleotide sequence: TGTGCCAGCAGTTGGGCCGGGATCCCCTACGAGCAGTACTTC.

The chain couples TRBV7-2 to TRBJ2-2, with D possibly matching TRBD2 (5 bases). The ends were cut back, 6 bases at V and 5 bases at J, with 10 bases in the middle. The germline V gene has CDR1 SGHTA and CDR2 FQGNSA. The CDR3 is 13 amino acids. The DNA for the CDR3 is TGTGCCAGCAGACTTACTAGTACCGGGGAGCTGTTTTTT. It codes for CASRLTSTGELFF.

The chain uses TRBV19 and TRBJ2-7; 9 bases fit TRBD2. After removal of 3 bases from V and 0 bases from J, the junction contained 9 bases not matched to a gene. CDR3 length equals 17 residues. Germline lookup yields CDR1 LNHDA and CDR2 SQIVND (reference sequence). The CDR3 DNA follows: TGTGCCAGTAGTATCCCCCCCGGGCGGGAGGGCTCCTACGAGCAGTACTTC. Translating gives CASSIPPGREGSYEQYF.

The sample holds one count of this clone. V and J are TRBV30 and TRBJ2-1; 10 nucleotides align to TRBD2. Germline V gives CDR1 GTSNPN, CDR2 SVGIG (reference sequence). CDR3 length: 15 amino acids. Trimming took 3 bases from V and 0 from J; bases not matched to a gene: 2. CDR3 loop: CAWRLAGGSYNEQFF. In DNA form, the CDR3 reads TGTGCCTGGAGGTTAGCGGGAGGCTCCTACAATGAGCAGTTCTTC.